A single sample is the source of the 10 T cell receptor beta chains below, sequenced in a study of Graves' ophthalmopathy and Graves' hyperthyroidism. Amplifying from RNA transcripts, the study obtained TCR beta CDR3 regions. RT-PCR was first run with HTBI primers, then multiplex PCR in a second round. Each CDR3 protein gets one entry after TCRdb re-called the multiplex PCR reads with MiXCR. The top ten hold 44% of the sample, which has 650,000 to 900,000 distinct CDR3 sequences, approximately 40% seen once. Sequencing was carried out using peripheral blood. These receptors originate from an adult man with Graves' ophthalmopathy.

On this clonotype: A read error is possible here, since a much larger clone lies one base away. This chain links TRBV5-1 with TRBJ1-4, with D perhaps TRBD1 (6 bases). The germline V gene has CDR1 SGHRS and CDR2 YFSETQ. The CDR3 length is 13 residues. The CDR3 loop is CASGFDRNEKLFF. The CDR3, as DNA: TGCGCCAGCGGCTTCGACAGGAATGAAAAACTGTTTTTT.

The gene calls are TRBV7-9 and TRBJ2-5, with 8 bases identical to TRBD1. This CDR3 contains 14 residues. The germline CDR1 and CDR2 sequences are SEHNR and FQNEAQ (reference sequence). Losses at the gene ends were 5 bases for V and 5 bases for J; bases not matched to a gene: 7. DNA for the CDR3: TGTGCCAGCAGCCCCCAGGGGGCGTGGGAGACCCAGTACTTC. This encodes CASSPQGAWETQYF.

This clonotype has just a few counts. The chain combines TRBV7-9 with TRBJ1-2; 12 bases are shared with TRBD1. The trim removed 7 bases at V and 4 bases at J, leaving 10 bases unmatched. Germline V gene sequence: CDR1 SEHNR, CDR2 FQNEAQ (reference sequence). The CDR3 runs 16 residues. Written as DNA, the CDR3 is TGTGCCAGCACCCCCGGGACAGGGGGCGCAGGCTATGGCTACACCTTC. It codes for CASTPGTGGAGYGYTF.

The V call is TRBV7-9, the J call TRBJ2-2; a weak D match, TRBD2 (6 bases). The CDR3 is 16 amino acids. The V gene lost 0 bases and the J gene lost 4 bases, with 12 bases spanning the gap. Germline CDR1 SEHNR, CDR2 FQNEAQ (reference sequence). Here the CDR3 reads CASSLAGMGGTGELFF. For the CDR3, the DNA is TGTGCCAGCAGCTTAGCAGGGATGGGGGGCACCGGGGAGCTGTTTTTT.

V gene TRBV2 combines with J gene TRBJ2-6, with 7 nucleotides matching TRBD1. Germline values: CDR1 SNHLY, CDR2 FYNNEI. CDR3 size: 16 residues. J lost 3 bases, V lost 4 bases, and 6 bases had no gene match. The CDR3 loop reads CASSADRVYGANVLTF. In nucleotides, the CDR3 is TGTGCCAGCAGTGCAGACAGGGTTTATGGGGCCAACGTCCTGACTTTC.

This clonotype appeared many times. The chain is built from TRBV7-9 and TRBJ2-6, with D tentatively TRBD2 (5 bases). The CDR3 runs to 17 residues. CDR1 and CDR2 from the germline V gene are SEHNR and FQNEAQ (reference sequence). V lost 0 bases, J lost 0 bases, and 9 bases lay in between. The CDR3 sequence: CASSLARAPSGANVLTF. The CDR3 DNA follows: TGTGCCAGCAGCTTAGCGAGGGCACCCTCTGGGGCCAACGTCCTGACTTTC.

In its sample, this clonotype was seen many times. This chain uses TRBV7-9 with TRBJ1-1; D may be TRBD1 (5 bases). Germline CDR1 and CDR2: SEHNR and FQNEAQ (reference sequence). The CDR3 runs 11 residues. The ends were cut back, 5 bases at V and 7 bases at J, with 8 bases in the middle. The CDR3 sequence: CASSHTGEAFF. CDR3 coding DNA: TGTGCCAGCAGCCATACAGGTGAAGCTTTCTTT. The complete variable domain, with remaining parts taken from reference TRBV7-9 and TRBJ1-1, reads DTGVSQNPRHKITKRGQNVTFRCDPISEHNRLYWYRQTLGQGPEFLTYFQNEAQLEKSRLLSDRFSAERPKGSFSTLEIQRTEQGDSAMYLCASSHTGEAFFGQGTRLTVV.

Many counts were recorded for this clonotype. The genes are TRBV7-8 and TRBJ1-3; 12 positions match TRBD1. Germline CDR1 is SGHVS and CDR2 is FQNEAQ. Unmatched junction bases numbered 10, after V lost 2 bases and J lost 8 bases. CDR3 length: 17 residues. CDR3 sequence reads: CASSLSGTGGRGDTIYF. Written as DNA, the CDR3 is TGTGCCAGCAGCTTATCCGGGACAGGGGGCAGGGGGGACACCATATATTTT.

This sequence joins TRBV7-9 and TRBJ2-7; D is unresolved. Germline-derived CDR1 and CDR2 are SEHNR and FQNEAQ (reference sequence). V dropped 5 bases and J dropped 1 base, with 9 bases sitting between them. The CDR3 length is 13 residues. CDR3 protein: CASSRIQSYEQYF. The CDR3 nucleotides read TGTGCCAGCAGCCGCATACAGTCCTACGAGCAGTACTTC.

The chain couples TRBV27 to TRBJ2-7; D is uncertain. Trimming left V 6 bases short and J 4 bases short, with 13 bases between. Germline assignment: CDR1 MNHEY and CDR2 SMNVEV (reference sequence). The CDR3 consists of 13 residues. The CDR3: CASSQDPRYEQYF. The CDR3 DNA sequence: TGTGCCAGCAGCCAAGATCCTAGGTACGAGCAGTACTTC.